This T cell receptor (beta chain) came from a study of blood T cell repertoires in COVID-19. At the level of the study: Samples taken during acute and convalescent COVID-19 were collected in the United States, Italy and Spain.

This CDR3 contains 14 residues. Trimming left V 4 bases short and J 5 bases short, with 14 bases between. The germline V gene encodes CDR1 PRHDT and CDR2 FYEKMQ (reference sequence). Authors' data handling: Reference gene primer amplification gave nucleated cell count estimates. Measured with immunoSEQ multiplex PCR; TCRdb has only the in-frame clones, and not every one. From that table come the V and J calls and clone size; the DNA was used to work out D and trimming. The data show 45,000 to 60,000 clones, about 88% seen once. The genes are TRBV13 and TRBJ2-5; TRBD2 is a possible D gene (6 bases). Sequencing input: peripheral blood. The TCR comes from a human donor with active COVID-19. The donor label of this sample is uncertain. This chain's CDR3 is CASSSGPRGETQYF. DNA of the CDR3: TGTGCCAGCAGCTCGGGGCCCCGGGGGGAGACCCAGTACTTC.